This T cell receptor (beta chain) was observed in a study of cytomegalovirus exposure and HLA in healthy donors. Study-level results: Later analysis showed most CMV-associated TCR beta chains appearing HLA-restricted. Prediction of most subjects' HLA-A and HLA-B alleles by TCR beta sequences was reportedly accurate. Rarity held for most TCR sequences, but there were some public TCRs that occurred in many donors.

Notes on this clone: Its antigen remains unknown.

Vbeta (60) and Jbeta (13) primers were used in the PCR. Profiled with immunoSEQ multiplex PCR; TCRdb holds only in-frame clones, not every one. The sample records 150,000 to 200,000 clones, less than 85% being singletons. This CDR3 contains 14 residues. Unmatched junction bases numbered 6, after V lost 7 bases and J lost 2 bases. The germline V gene encodes CDR1 SNHLY and CDR2 FYNNEI. The clonotype comes from a man aged 18 to 29 in good health and CMV-seronegative. V usage is TRBV2 and J usage is TRBJ2-5; the match to TRBD1 covers 8 bases. The specimen was PBMCs. The DNA of the CDR3 is TGTGCCAGCAAGGACAGGGCTCTTCAAGAGACCCAGTACTTC. The encoded protein is CASKDRALQETQYF. Complete variable domain (other parts from reference TRBV2 and TRBJ2-5): EPEVTQTPSHQVTQMGQEVILRCVPISNHLYFYWYRQILGQKVEFLVSFYNNEISEKSEIFDDQFSVERPDGSNFTLKIRSTKLEDSAMYFCASKDRALQETQYFGPGTRLLVL.